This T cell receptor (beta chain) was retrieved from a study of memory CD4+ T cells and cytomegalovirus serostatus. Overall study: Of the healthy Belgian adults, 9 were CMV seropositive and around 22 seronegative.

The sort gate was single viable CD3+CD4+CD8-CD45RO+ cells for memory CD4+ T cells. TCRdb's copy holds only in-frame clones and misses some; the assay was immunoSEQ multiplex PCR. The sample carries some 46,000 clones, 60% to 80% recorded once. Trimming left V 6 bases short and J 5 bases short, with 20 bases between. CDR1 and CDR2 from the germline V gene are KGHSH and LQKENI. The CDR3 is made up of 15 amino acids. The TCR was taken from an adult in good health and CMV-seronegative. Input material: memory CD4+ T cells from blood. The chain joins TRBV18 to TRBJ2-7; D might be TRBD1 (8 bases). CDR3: CASSPRTGREDEQYF. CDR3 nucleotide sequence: TGTGCCAGCTCGCCTCGGACAGGGAGGGAAGACGAGCAGTACTTC.